Below are 14 T cell receptor beta chains sequenced from a single sample in a study of OX40 agonist ivuxolimab in advanced cancers. Assay used: immunoSEQ multiplex PCR; TCRdb lists only in-frame clones, some missing. The data show around 32,000 clones, over 85% seen once. Sequenced here: CD4+ or CD8+ T cells sorted from blood, sampled in a trial of the OX40 agonist ivuxolimab. The receptor source for this set is an adult with an advanced solid tumor such as melanoma, head and neck, liver or kidney cancer.

The rearrangement links TRBV6-5 to TRBJ1-6; no clear D. Germline V CDR1 and CDR2: MNHEY, SVGAGI. V was trimmed by 3 bases and J by 16 bases, leaving 10 bases between them. The CDR3 is made up of 11 amino acids. This chain's CDR3 is CASSYYGPLHF. DNA of the CDR3: TGTGCCAGCAGTTATTACGGACCACTCCACTTT.

The gene calls are TRBV7-9 and TRBJ1-2; the D gene is possibly TRBD1 (6 bases). The ends were cut back, 5 bases at V and 4 bases at J, with 14 bases in the middle. This CDR3 is 14 amino acids long. Germline CDR1 and CDR2: SEHNR and FQNEAQ (reference sequence). CDR3 nucleotide sequence: TGTGCCAGCAGCCAGACAGGAAAGCTCTATGGCTACACCTTC. It is translated as CASSQTGKLYGYTF. The complete variable domain, with remaining parts taken from reference TRBV7-9 and TRBJ1-2, reads DTGVSQNPRHKITKRGQNVTFRCDPISEHNRLYWYRQTLGQGPEFLTYFQNEAQLEKSRLLSDRFSAERPKGSFSTLEIQRTEQGDSAMYLCASSQTGKLYGYTFGSGTRLTVV.

The J gene is TRBJ2-1, the V gene TRBV5-6; no definite D call. Trimming took off 3 bases at V and 5 bases at J, with 15 bases between the two ends. CDR3 length: 15 residues. Germline CDR1 reads SGHDT; CDR2 reads YYEEEE. The CDR3 DNA sequence: TGTGCCAGCAGCTGGGTTACAGCTAACCACAATGAGCAGTTCTTC. Translated: CASSWVTANHNEQFF.

The chain combines TRBV7-9 with TRBJ1-2, with no clear D. Trimming took off 4 bases at V and 0 bases at J, with 12 bases between the two ends. The CDR3 runs to 15 residues. Germline V CDR1 and CDR2: SEHNR, FQNEAQ (reference sequence). In nucleotides, the CDR3 is TGTGCCAGCAGCTCCGATTTTCCAGCTAACTATGGCTACACCTTC. This sequence encodes CASSSDFPANYGYTF.

The V and J genes are TRBV19 and TRBJ2-6; D is uncertain. This CDR3 spans 12 amino acids. Trimming cost V 7 bases and J 2 bases, with 3 bases left between them. From germline, CDR1 is LNHDA and CDR2 SQIVND (reference sequence). The CDR3 region is CASMTGANVLTF. The CDR3, as DNA: TGTGCCAGTATGACTGGGGCCAACGTCCTGACTTTC.

The V gene is TRBV4-1, the J gene TRBJ2-7, with D possibly being TRBD1 (5 bases). Per germline, CDR1 MGHRA and CDR2 YSYEKL. V lost 4 bases to trimming and J lost 1 base, with 11 bases between them. This CDR3 spans 14 amino acids. CDR3 residues: CASSPQGGSYEQYF. In DNA form, the CDR3 reads TGCGCCAGCAGCCCCCAGGGTGGGTCCTACGAGCAGTACTTC.

The chain links TRBV30 to TRBJ2-1; D may be TRBD2 (7 bases). V shed 0 bases and J shed 5 bases, with 20 bases lying between them. Germline CDR1 is GTSNPN and CDR2 is SVGIG (reference sequence). The CDR3 is made up of 17 amino acids. CDR3 region: CAWSVRHGGGADNEQFF. CDR3 coding DNA: TGTGCCTGGAGTGTACGGCATGGTGGGGGGGCCGACAATGAGCAGTTCTTC.

This chain connects TRBV6-1 to TRBJ2-7; 7 bases line up with TRBD2. This CDR3 contains 14 residues. The ends lost 5 bases at V and 3 bases at J; junction bases unmatched: 7. Germline V gene data show CDR1 as MNHNS and CDR2 as SASEGT. For the CDR3, the DNA is TGTGCCAGCAGTTTACTAGCGACGTTCTACGAGCAGTACTTC. This gives the protein CASSLLATFYEQYF.

The gene calls are TRBV30 and TRBJ2-7; possibly TRBD2 for D (7 bases). This CDR3 is 13 amino acids long. Germline lookup yields CDR1 GTSNPN and CDR2 SVGIG (reference sequence). Trimming pared 5 bases from V and 5 bases from J, leaving 16 bases between. The CDR3 coding sequence is TGTGCCTGGTCAAGTGGGGGGGGCAACGAGCAGTACTTC. Translation gives CAWSSGGGNEQYF. Supplemented by reference TRBV30 and TRBJ2-7, the full variable domain reads SQTIHQWPATLVQPVGSPLSLECTVEGTSNPNLYWYRQAAGRGLQLLFYSVGIGQISSEVPQNLSASRPQDRQFILSSKKLLLSDSGFYLCAWSSGGGNEQYFGPGTRLTVT.

The chain links TRBV7-9 to TRBJ2-1; D possibly corresponds to TRBD1 (5 bases). Germline CDR1 is SEHNR and CDR2 is FQNEAQ (reference sequence). The CDR3 totals 15 residues. V was clipped by 5 bases and J by 1 base, with 12 bases between them. CDR3 coding DNA: TGTGCCAGCAGCCCCTTAGGGGCTTCCTACAATGAGCAGTTCTTC. Translated, it gives CASSPLGASYNEQFF. Combining the CDR3 with reference TRBV7-9 and TRBJ2-1 gives the whole variable domain DTGVSQNPRHKITKRGQNVTFRCDPISEHNRLYWYRQTLGQGPEFLTYFQNEAQLEKSRLLSDRFSAERPKGSFSTLEIQRTEQGDSAMYLCASSPLGASYNEQFFGPGTRLTVL.

The CDR3 bases are TGCAGCGTTGTAGGTCGGACCGGGGGAAATGAGCAGTTCTTC. As protein: CSVVGRTGGNEQFF. The rearrangement links TRBV29-1 to TRBJ2-1; a possible D gene is TRBD2 (6 bases). CDR1 is SQVTM, CDR2 ANQGSEA, per germline. V shed 4 bases and J shed 7 bases, with 17 bases lying between them. This CDR3 has 14 amino acids.

The chain recombines TRBV2 with TRBJ2-7; 9 bases line up with TRBD1. Germline trimming cut 9 bases from V and 5 bases from J; bases unmatched to any gene: 5. The CDR3 loop spans 12 amino acids. Germline values: CDR1 SNHLY, CDR2 FYNNEI. The CDR3 spells CARTGTGNEQYF. In DNA, the CDR3 is TGTGCCAGGACCGGGACAGGGAACGAGCAGTACTTC.

This clone was seen a single time. J is TRBJ1-3 and V is TRBV7-9, with D unclear. This CDR3 has 13 residues. The V and J ends lost 3 bases and 4 bases respectively, with 7 bases between them. CDR1 and CDR2 from the germline V gene are SEHNR and FQNEAQ (reference sequence). This CDR3 reads CASSFLTGNTIYF. The CDR3 coding sequence is TGTGCCAGCAGCTTCCTGACAGGAAACACCATATATTTT.

The V and J genes are TRBV5-4 and TRBJ2-3, with D possibly matching TRBD2 (5 bases). Trimming pared 3 bases from V and 13 bases from J, leaving 12 bases between. Germline V gene data show CDR1 as SGHNT and CDR2 as YYREEE (reference sequence). This CDR3 comprises 11 residues. CDR3 sequence: CASSYTGEKYF. CDR3 sequence (DNA): TGTGCCAGCAGCTACACCGGGGAAAAGTATTTT. Combining the CDR3 with reference TRBV5-4 and TRBJ2-3 gives the whole variable domain ETGVTQSPTHLIKTRGQQVTLRCSSQSGHNTVSWYQQALGQGPQFIFQYYREEENGRGNFPPRFSGLQFPNYSSELNVNALELDDSALYLCASSYTGEKYFGPGTRLTVL.